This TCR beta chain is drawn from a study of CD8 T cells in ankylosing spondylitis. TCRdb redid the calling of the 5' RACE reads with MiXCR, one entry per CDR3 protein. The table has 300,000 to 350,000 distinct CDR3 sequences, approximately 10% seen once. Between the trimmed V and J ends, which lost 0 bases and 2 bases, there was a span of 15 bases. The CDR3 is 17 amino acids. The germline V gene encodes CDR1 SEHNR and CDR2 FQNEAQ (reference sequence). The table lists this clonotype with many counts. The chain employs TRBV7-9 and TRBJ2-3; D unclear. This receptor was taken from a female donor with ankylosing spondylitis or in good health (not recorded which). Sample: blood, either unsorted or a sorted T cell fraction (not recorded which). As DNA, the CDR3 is TGTGCCAGCAGCTTAGCGCGATCGAAGGTGATCACAGATACGCAGTATTTT. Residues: CASSLARSKVITDTQYF.